Included here is one T cell receptor beta chain sequence, with context. The sample belongs to a study of control samples from healthy donors and cancer patients. Some clones are missing from TCRdb's copy, which holds only in-frame ones; the method was immunoSEQ multiplex PCR. The sample contains about 120,000 clones, 92% of which appear only once. Germline V gene lookup returns CDR1 MNHEY and CDR2 SVGEGT. V shed 5 bases, J shed 4 bases, and the junction held 1 base outside the gene matches. This CDR3 is built from 14 residues. Sequencing was performed on PBMCs. V is TRBV6-2 or TRBV6-3 and J is TRBJ2-1; 11 bases are a match to TRBD2. The sequence was obtained from a man at least 80 years old with head and neck cancer. The CDR3 protein is CASSRTSGYNEQFF. In DNA form, the CDR3 reads TGTGCCAGCAGTCGGACTAGCGGGTACAATGAGCAGTTCTTC.